These T cell receptor beta chains were read from a single sample in a study of cytomegalovirus exposure and HLA in healthy donors. Profiled with immunoSEQ multiplex PCR; TCRdb holds only in-frame clones, not every one. The sample shows 210,000 or so clones, 85% to 90% of them seen only once. The sample consisted of PBMCs. Every receptor here comes from a woman aged 18 to 35 in good health and CMV-seronegative. Both conserved end residues are part of each CDR3.

V gene,J gene,CDR3 protein
TRBV29-1,TRBJ2-7,CSVVGGSPHEQYF
TRBV14,TRBJ2-2,CASRYRDTGELFF
TRBV28,TRBJ2-6,CASSFLREGHSGANVLTF
TRBV5-1,TRBJ1-5,CASSPEPQGAGHQPQHF
TRBV5-1,TRBJ2-7,CASSPGTSGIYEQYF
TRBV11-1,TRBJ2-3,CASSRTGGISDTQYF
TRBV15,TRBJ2-2,CATSSHLGEREGFYGELFF
TRBV27,TRBJ2-1,CASSLADSYNEQFF
TRBV19,TRBJ1-5,CATAGGGTGLNNQPQHF
TRBV1,TRBJ2-5,CTSSQTSGQETQYF
TRBV5-6,TRBJ1-1,CASSPGGGGFMNTEAFF
TRBV28,TRBJ2-1,CASSSVLDFYNEQFF
TRBV25-1,TRBJ2-3,CASGDRLTDTQYF
TRBV28,TRBJ1-1,CASSLSPDTEAFF
TRBV27,TRBJ1-2,CASSLSQGQGNYGYTF
TRBV15,TRBJ1-3,CATSRSPTSSGNTIYF
TRBV7-6,TRBJ2-7,CASSTIAGDTYEQYF
TRBV19,TRBJ1-2,CASSILQGANYGYTF
TRBV27,TRBJ1-1,CASSRDRGVETEAFF
TRBV4-1,TRBJ1-1,CASSQVQGEAEAFF
TRBV4-2,TRBJ2-2,CASSQEQVAGELFF
TRBV7-2,TRBJ2-2,CASTSSGVPRYSGELFF
TRBV30,TRBJ1-2,CAWSGGQGSVYGYTF
TRBV6-1,TRBJ1-5,CASSVKQANQPQHF
TRBV28,TRBJ2-7,CASSLSRDRVNEQYF
TRBV2,TRBJ2-3,CASSGAGGMDTQYF
TRBV7-9,TRBJ2-3,CASSLMDSLTDTQYF
TRBV7-3,TRBJ1-2,CASSLGEGYGYTF
TRBV19,TRBJ2-1,CASGTSYSYNEQFF
TRBV9,TRBJ2-3,CASSGWDRPTDTQYF
TRBV11-2,TRBJ2-7,CASSSSRTGGYEQYF
TRBV2,TRBJ2-3,CASSEPKGADTQYF
TRBV5-1,TRBJ1-1,CASSLGQGAFEAFF
TRBV15,TRBJ2-3,CATSSGGQNTDTQYF
TRBV25-1,TRBJ2-7,CASGQGYEQYF